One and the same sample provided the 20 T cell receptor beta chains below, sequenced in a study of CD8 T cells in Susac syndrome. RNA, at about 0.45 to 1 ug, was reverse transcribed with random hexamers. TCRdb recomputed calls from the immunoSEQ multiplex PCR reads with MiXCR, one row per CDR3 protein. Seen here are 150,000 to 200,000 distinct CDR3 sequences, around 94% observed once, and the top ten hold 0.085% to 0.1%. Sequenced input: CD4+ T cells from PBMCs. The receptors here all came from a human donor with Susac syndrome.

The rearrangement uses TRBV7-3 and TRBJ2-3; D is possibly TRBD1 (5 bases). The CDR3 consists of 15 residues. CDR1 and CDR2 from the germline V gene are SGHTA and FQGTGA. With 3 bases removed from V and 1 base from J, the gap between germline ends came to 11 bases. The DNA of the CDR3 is TGTGCCAGCAGCTTTACAGGCCACGGCACAGATACGCAGTATTTT. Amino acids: CASSFTGHGTDTQYF.

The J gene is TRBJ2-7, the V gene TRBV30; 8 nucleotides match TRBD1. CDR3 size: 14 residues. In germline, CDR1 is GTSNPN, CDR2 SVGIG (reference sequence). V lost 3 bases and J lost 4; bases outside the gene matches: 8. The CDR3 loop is CAWRDPGQVYEQYF. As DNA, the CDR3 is TGTGCCTGGAGGGATCCGGGACAGGTGTACGAGCAGTACTTC.

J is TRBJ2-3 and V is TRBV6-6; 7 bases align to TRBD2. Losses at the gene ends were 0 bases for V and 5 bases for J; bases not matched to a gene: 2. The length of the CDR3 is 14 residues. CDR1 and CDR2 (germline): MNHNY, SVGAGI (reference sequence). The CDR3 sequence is CASSYSTSQDTQYF. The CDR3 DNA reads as TGTGCCAGCAGTTACTCGACTAGCCAAGATACGCAGTATTTT.

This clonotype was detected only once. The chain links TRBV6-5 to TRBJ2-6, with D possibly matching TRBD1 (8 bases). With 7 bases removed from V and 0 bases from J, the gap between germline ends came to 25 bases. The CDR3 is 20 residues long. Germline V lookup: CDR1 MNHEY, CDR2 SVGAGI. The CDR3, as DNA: TGTGCCAGCATTTCGCCAAACACAGGGGGGGGCCTCTCTGGGGCCAACGTCCTGACTTTC. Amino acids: CASISPNTGGGLSGANVLTF.

CDR3 protein: CAIPLQETQYF. Here the CDR3 DNA reads TGTGCCATCCCCCTTCAAGAGACCCAGTACTTC. V usage is TRBV24-1 and J usage is TRBJ2-5; D unresolved. The CDR3 is 11 amino acids. V shed 11 bases and J shed 2 bases, with 8 bases lying between them. Germline CDR1 and CDR2: KGHDR and SFDVKD.

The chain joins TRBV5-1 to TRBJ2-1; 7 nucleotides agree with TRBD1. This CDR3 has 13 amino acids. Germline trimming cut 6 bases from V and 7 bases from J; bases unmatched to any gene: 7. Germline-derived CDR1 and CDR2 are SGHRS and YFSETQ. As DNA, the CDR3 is TGCGCCAGCATGGTCGGGACAGCGAATGAGCAGTTCTTC. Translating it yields CASMVGTANEQFF.

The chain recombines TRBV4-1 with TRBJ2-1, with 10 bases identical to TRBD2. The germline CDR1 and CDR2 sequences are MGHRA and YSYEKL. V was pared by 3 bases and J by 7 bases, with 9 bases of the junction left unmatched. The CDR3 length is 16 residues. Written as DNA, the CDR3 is TGCGCCAGCAGCCAGGCCAGCGGGAGGGCTGGGAATGAGCAGTTCTTC. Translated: CASSQASGRAGNEQFF.

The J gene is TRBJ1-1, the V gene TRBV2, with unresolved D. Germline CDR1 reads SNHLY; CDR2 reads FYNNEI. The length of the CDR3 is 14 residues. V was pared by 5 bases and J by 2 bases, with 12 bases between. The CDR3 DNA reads TGTGCCAGCAGTCCATCCGGGCCAAACACTGAAGCTTTCTTT. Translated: CASSPSGPNTEAFF.

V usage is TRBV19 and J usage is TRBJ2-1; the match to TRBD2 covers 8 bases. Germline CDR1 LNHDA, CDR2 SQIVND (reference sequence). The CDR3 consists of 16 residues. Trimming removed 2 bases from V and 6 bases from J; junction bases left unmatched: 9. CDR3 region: CASSISPLAGLNEQFF. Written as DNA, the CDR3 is TGTGCCAGTAGTATATCCCCTCTAGCGGGCCTCAATGAGCAGTTCTTC.

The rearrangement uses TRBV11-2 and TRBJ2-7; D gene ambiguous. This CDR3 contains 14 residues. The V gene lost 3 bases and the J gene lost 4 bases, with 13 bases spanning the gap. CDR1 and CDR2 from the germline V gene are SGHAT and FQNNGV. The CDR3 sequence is CASSFEVGAYEQYF. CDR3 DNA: TGTGCCAGCAGCTTCGAGGTCGGAGCTTACGAGCAGTACTTC.

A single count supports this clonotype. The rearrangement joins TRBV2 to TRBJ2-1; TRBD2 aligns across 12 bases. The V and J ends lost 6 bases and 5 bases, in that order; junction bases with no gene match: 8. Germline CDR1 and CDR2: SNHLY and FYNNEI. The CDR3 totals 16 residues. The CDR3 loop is CASRRGLAGTNNEQFF. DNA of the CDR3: TGTGCCAGCAGAAGAGGACTAGCGGGGACCAACAATGAGCAGTTCTTC.

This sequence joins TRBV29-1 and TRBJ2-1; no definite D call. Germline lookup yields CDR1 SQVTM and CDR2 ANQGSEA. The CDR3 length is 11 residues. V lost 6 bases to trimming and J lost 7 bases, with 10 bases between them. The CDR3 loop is CSVVRENEQFF. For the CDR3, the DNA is TGCAGCGTCGTTAGAGAAAATGAGCAGTTCTTC.

The CDR3: CASSQEGNTGELFF. CDR3 bases: TGCGCCAGCAGCCAAGAGGGGAACACCGGGGAGCTGTTTTTT. This chain joins TRBV4-3 and TRBJ2-2, with D hard to call. V lost 0 bases to trimming and J lost 1 base, with 3 bases between them. The V gene's germline CDR1 is LGHNA and CDR2 YSLEER. The CDR3 spans 14 residues.

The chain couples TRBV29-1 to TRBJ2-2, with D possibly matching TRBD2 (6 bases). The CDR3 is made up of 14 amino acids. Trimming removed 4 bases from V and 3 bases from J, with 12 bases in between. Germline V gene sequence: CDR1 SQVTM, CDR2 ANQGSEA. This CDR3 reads CSVVGAGHTGELFF. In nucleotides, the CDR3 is TGCAGCGTTGTAGGGGCGGGGCACACCGGGGAGCTGTTTTTT.

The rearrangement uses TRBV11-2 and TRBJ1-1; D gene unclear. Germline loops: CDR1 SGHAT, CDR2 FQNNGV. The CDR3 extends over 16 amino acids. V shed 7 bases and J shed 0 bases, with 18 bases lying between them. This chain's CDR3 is CASNRASRALNTEAFF. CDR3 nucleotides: TGTGCCAGCAACCGAGCCTCGAGGGCCCTGAACACTGAAGCTTTCTTT.

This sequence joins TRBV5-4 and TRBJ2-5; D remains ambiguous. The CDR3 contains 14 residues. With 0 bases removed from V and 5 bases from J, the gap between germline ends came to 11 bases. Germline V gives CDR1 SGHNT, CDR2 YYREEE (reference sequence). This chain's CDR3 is CASSLAAISETQYF. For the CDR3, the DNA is TGTGCCAGCAGCTTGGCCGCGATTAGCGAGACCCAGTACTTC.

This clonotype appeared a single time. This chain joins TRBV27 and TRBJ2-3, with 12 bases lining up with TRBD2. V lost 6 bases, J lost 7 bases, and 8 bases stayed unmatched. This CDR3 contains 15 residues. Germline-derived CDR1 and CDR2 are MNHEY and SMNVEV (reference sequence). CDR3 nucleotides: TGTGCCAGCAGCCGACTAGCGGGGGTTGGTTATACGCAGTATTTT. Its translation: CASSRLAGVGYTQYF.

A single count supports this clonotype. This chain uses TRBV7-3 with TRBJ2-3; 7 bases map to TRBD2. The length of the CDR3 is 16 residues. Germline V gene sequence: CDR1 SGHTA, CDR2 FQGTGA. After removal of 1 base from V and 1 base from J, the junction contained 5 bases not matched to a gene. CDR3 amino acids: CASSLRLASGTDTQYF. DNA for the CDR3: TGTGCCAGCAGCTTAAGACTAGCAAGCGGCACAGATACGCAGTATTTT.

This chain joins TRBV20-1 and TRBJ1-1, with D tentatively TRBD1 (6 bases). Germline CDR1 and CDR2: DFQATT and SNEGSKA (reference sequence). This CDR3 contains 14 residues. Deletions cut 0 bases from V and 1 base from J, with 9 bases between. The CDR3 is CSARDQGSNTEAFF. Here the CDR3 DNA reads TGCAGTGCTAGAGATCAGGGGTCGAACACTGAAGCTTTCTTT.

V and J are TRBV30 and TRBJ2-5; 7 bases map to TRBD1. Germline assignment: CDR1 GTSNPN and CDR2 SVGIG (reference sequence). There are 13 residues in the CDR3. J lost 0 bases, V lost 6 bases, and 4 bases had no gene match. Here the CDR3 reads CACLQGNQETQYF. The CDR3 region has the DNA TGTGCCTGCTTACAGGGGAACCAAGAGACCCAGTACTTC.